These T cell receptor beta chains were read from a single sample in a study of response to subunit inactivated influenza vaccine. TCRdb re-derived calls from the RT-PCR reads in MiXCR, one entry per CDR3 protein. Among a few hundred thousand distinct CDR3 sequences listed, more than 9% were seen once. The source was non-naive T cells sorted from PBMCs, collected 14 to 15 days before vaccination. These receptors all come from a man aged 45-65 years who received an inactivated influenza vaccine. CDR3s include the opening cysteine and the closing phenylalanine or tryptophan. A D gene is named only where the DNA matches it firmly. Rows give clone size only sometimes, using once, few, many, or a class for an expanded clone.

j_gene,d_gene,abundance,v_gene,CDR3aa,CDR3nt
TRBJ1-2,.,.,TRBV6-2/TRBV6-3,CASSYSMGYGYTF,TGTGCCAGCAGTTACTCGATGGGATATGGCTACACCTTC
TRBJ2-2,TRBD2,.,TRBV15,CATSSGGANTGELFF,TGTGCCACCAGCAGCGGGGGGGCTAACACCGGGGAGCTGTTTTTT
TRBJ1-5,TRBD1,few,TRBV2,CASSKQGASQPQHF,TGTGCCAGCAGTAAACAGGGGGCGAGTCAGCCCCAGCATTTT
TRBJ2-3,.,many,TRBV4-3,CASSQRVSSTDTQYF,TGCGCCAGCAGCCAAAGGGTGAGCTCCACAGATACGCAGTATTTT
TRBJ2-3,TRBD1,.,TRBV28,CASSSGTGGTDTQYF,TGTGCCAGCAGTTCCGGGACAGGGGGAACAGATACGCAGTATTTT
TRBJ1-1,.,many,TRBV3-1,CASSLGVLHTEAFF,TGTGCCAGCAGCCTTGGTGTTCTACACACTGAAGCTTTCTTT
TRBJ1-4,.,few,TRBV11-2,CASSLGRGIIFNEKLFF,TGTGCCAGCAGCTTAGGCCGGGGGATCATCTTTAATGAAAAACTGTTTTTT
TRBJ2-1,TRBD2,few,TRBV12-3/TRBV12-4,CASSLDGTSGGAEQFF,TGTGCCAGCAGTTTAGATGGGACTAGCGGGGGGGCCGAGCAGTTCTTC
TRBJ2-3,.,.,TRBV6-2/TRBV6-3,CASRKTGGGGTDTQYF,TGTGCCAGCAGAAAGACGGGAGGAGGGGGTACAGATACGCAGTATTTT
TRBJ2-1,TRBD2,few,TRBV7-9,CASRPTRGGSRINEQFF,TGTGCCAGCAGACCTACACGCGGGGGGAGCCGGATAAATGAGCAGTTCTTC
TRBJ2-7,.,few,TRBV3-1,CASSQGLIYEQYF,TGTGCCAGCAGCCAGGGGTTGATCTACGAGCAGTACTTC
TRBJ2-5,.,few,TRBV22-1,CPGSAKPPPHPRYF,TGTCCTGGGAGCGCAAAACCACCTCCTCACCCCCGTTACTTC
TRBJ1-2,.,many,TRBV20-1,CSASTSGYTF,TGCAGTGCTAGTACTTCCGGCTACACCTTC
TRBJ1-2,.,many,TRBV30,CAWSEQPNYGYTF,TGTGCCTGGAGTGAACAGCCTAACTATGGCTACACCTTC
TRBJ1-6,.,.,TRBV28,CASKQGRVSPLHF,TGTGCCAGCAAACAGGGACGGGTTTCACCCCTCCACTTT
TRBJ2-3,.,few,TRBV5-4,CASSSPAQDTQYF,TGTGCCAGCAGCTCGCCCGCACAAGATACGCAGTATTTT
TRBJ2-5,.,many,TRBV6-5,CASRGSGRETQYF,TGTGCCAGCAGGGGATCAGGGCGGGAGACCCAGTACTTC
TRBJ1-3,.,few,TRBV4-2,CASSQGFGTSGNTIYF,TGTGCCAGCAGCCAAGGTTTTGGGACCTCTGGAAACACCATATATTTT
TRBJ2-4,.,.,TRBV4-2,CASSQDKKYF,TGTGCCAGCAGCCAAGATAAAAAGTACTTC
TRBJ2-5,.,.,TRBV2,CASSQASETQYF,TGTGCCAGCAGTCAAGCTAGTGAGACCCAGTACTTC
TRBJ1-2,TRBD1,.,TRBV2,CAFSTQGRGHIRGGYTF,TGTGCCTTCAGTACACAGGGGAGGGGGCATATAAGGGGTGGCTACACCTTC
TRBJ2-3,.,.,TRBV28,CASKGTDLTDTQYF,TGTGCCAGCAAAGGGACGGATCTCACAGATACGCAGTATTTT
TRBJ2-1,TRBD1,.,TRBV5-1,CASSLGDSLYNEQFF,TGCGCCAGCAGCCTTGGGGACAGCCTCTACAATGAGCAGTTCTTC
TRBJ2-3,.,.,TRBV9,CASSLQQDTQYF,TGTGCCAGCAGCCTCCAGCAAGATACGCAGTATTTT
TRBJ1-1,TRBD1,many,TRBV10-3,CAISEGRDSEAFF,TGTGCCATCAGTGAGGGGCGGGACAGTGAAGCTTTCTTT
TRBJ2-1,.,.,TRBV12-3/TRBV12-4,CASSLPGGERQFF,TGTGCCAGCAGTTTACCCGGGGGCGAGCGGCAGTTCTTC
TRBJ1-5,TRBD1,.,TRBV27,CASSQGQGAAQPQHF,TGTGCCAGCAGCCAGGGACAGGGGGCTGCTCAGCCCCAGCATTTT
TRBJ2-3,.,.,TRBV7-2,CASSLVGFQDTQYF,TGTGCCAGCAGCTTAGTAGGGTTTCAAGATACGCAGTATTTT
TRBJ2-7,.,.,TRBV20-1,CSASDSSRQSNSYEQYF,TGCAGTGCCAGTGATTCCTCGAGACAGTCAAACTCCTACGAGCAGTACTTC
TRBJ1-2,TRBD1,few,TRBV7-2,CASSLYGTGHNTF,TGTGCCAGCAGCTTATATGGGACAGGGCATAACACCTTC
TRBJ1-1,.,many,TRBV6-5,CASSYLQQNTEAFF,TGTGCCAGCAGTTACTTACAGCAGAACACTGAAGCTTTCTTT
TRBJ2-1,TRBD1,few,TRBV12-3/TRBV12-4,CASSSNRGEVEQFF,TGTGCCAGCAGTTCTAACAGGGGGGAGGTTGAGCAGTTCTTC
TRBJ1-2,.,.,TRBV6-2/TRBV6-3,CAAGGGMYYGYTF,TGTGCCGCAGGAGGGGGGATGTACTATGGCTACACCTTC
TRBJ1-1,.,many,TRBV30,CAWEPGLGTEAFF,TGTGCCTGGGAACCGGGATTAGGAACTGAAGCTTTCTTT
TRBJ1-1,TRBD1,few,TRBV4-1,CASSLRTGQTEAFF,TGCGCCAGCAGCCTACGGACAGGGCAGACTGAAGCTTTCTTT
TRBJ2-7,TRBD2,.,TRBV7-6,CASSLSPSGYYEQYF,TGTGCCAGCAGCTTATCCCCTAGCGGATACTACGAGCAGTACTTC
TRBJ2-2,.,.,TRBV19,CASSISAGYGELFF,TGTGCCAGTAGTATTTCAGCAGGGTACGGGGAGCTGTTTTTT
TRBJ2-3,.,.,TRBV7-9,CASSLEYTDTQYF,TGTGCCAGCAGCTTAGAATACACAGATACGCAGTATTTT
TRBJ1-5,.,few,TRBV12-3/TRBV12-4,CASSTSTGGVQPQHF,.
TRBJ2-2,TRBD1,few,TRBV12-3/TRBV12-4,CASSFHHGTVSGELFF,TGTGCCAGCAGTTTCCATCACGGGACAGTCTCCGGGGAGCTGTTTTTT
TRBJ1-1,TRBD1,.,TRBV7-2,CASSSDRRSSTEAFF,TGTGCCAGCAGCTCGGACAGGAGGTCGTCCACTGAAGCTTTCTTT
TRBJ2-3,.,many,TRBV18,CASSPSSPTDTQYF,TGTGCCAGCTCACCCTCAAGCCCCACAGATACGCAGTATTTT
TRBJ2-2,TRBD1,many,TRBV6-2/TRBV6-3,CASSSLAGGTGELFF,TGTGCCAGCAGCTCATTGGCAGGGGGCACCGGGGAGCTGTTTTTT
TRBJ1-3,.,many,TRBV12-3/TRBV12-4,CASRTTDSGNTIYF,TGTGCCAGCAGAACGACAGACTCTGGAAACACCATATATTTT
TRBJ2-5,.,few,TRBV6-2/TRBV6-3,CASSYAAGQPQETQYF,TGTGCCAGCAGTTACGCGGCAGGGCAACCACAAGAGACCCAGTACTTC
TRBJ1-6,.,.,TRBV20-1,CSATADSYNSPLHF,TGCAGTGCTACCGCGGACTCCTATAATTCACCCCTCCACTTT
TRBJ2-1,TRBD2,.,TRBV20-1,CSVQTSQSSYNEQFF,TGCAGTGTCCAGACTAGCCAAAGCTCCTACAATGAGCAGTTCTTC
TRBJ2-3,TRBD1,few,TRBV7-3,CASSPPGWTGPHTDTQYF,TGTGCCAGCAGCCCTCCCGGGTGGACAGGGCCCCACACAGATACGCAGTATTTT
TRBJ2-1,TRBD1,many,TRBV24-1,CATSVPGTGRNEQFF,TGTGCCACCAGCGTACCCGGGACAGGCCGCAATGAGCAGTTCTTC
TRBJ2-3,.,few,TRBV2,CASKASAADTQYF,TGTGCCAGCAAGGCATCCGCCGCAGATACGCAGTATTTT
TRBJ2-7,.,.,TRBV20-1,CSARVPGPAYEQYF,TGCAGTGCTAGAGTTCCGGGACCTGCCTACGAGCAGTACTTC
TRBJ2-5,.,many,TRBV6-1,CASSRATGETQYF,TGTGCCAGCAGTCGAGCGACCGGGGAGACCCAGTACTTC
TRBJ2-7,.,.,TRBV6-2/TRBV6-3,CASTQPGASYEQYF,TGTGCCAGCACCCAACCAGGGGCTAGCTACGAGCAGTACTTC
TRBJ2-5,.,.,TRBV9,CASSIGQVQETQYF,TGTGCCAGCAGCATAGGACAAGTCCAAGAGACCCAGTACTTC